This TCR beta chain was found in a study of blood T cells in healthy people across ages. Using a J-beta primer mix together with a sample-barcoded 5' primer, a second PCR was run for about 7 to 12 cycles. TCRdb reprocessed the 5' RACE reads with MiXCR, giving one entry per CDR3 protein. This sample has 550,000 to 600,000 distinct CDR3 sequences; 25% to 30% occur once, and the top ten carry roughly 18%. With regard to this clonotype: Germline is not matched at one junction end, which may reflect a read error.

The V gene's germline CDR1 is DFQATT and CDR2 SNEGSKA (reference sequence). This CDR3 region has 15 residues. The sequence derives from a woman in her 70s in good health. The rearrangement uses TRBV20-1 and TRBJ1-5, with D perhaps TRBD1 (5 bases). Sequencing was carried out using blood. Here the CDR3 reads CSANSPGSLNQPRHF. In DNA form, the CDR3 reads TGCAGCGCTAACTCTCCAGGGAGTCTCAATCAGCCCCGGCATTTT.